This T cell receptor (beta chain) was observed in a study of cytomegalovirus exposure and HLA in healthy donors (TCRdb year 2017). General notes on the study: An earlier analysis of approximately 640 of the donors reported more than 250 Gb of sequence data and 117 million unique TCR beta sequences from roughly 180 million T cells. Roughly 300 gigabases of sequencing data and around 90 million unique TCR sequences made up an early release that covered approximately 620 HLA-typed donors. Among the roughly 400 genotyped donors, approximately 77% belonged to the genetic ancestry cluster associated with self-reported Caucasian donors. The study aimed to test whether cataloging public T cell receptors could reveal signatures of past pathogen exposure. The T cell repertoires of around 730 subjects were profiled by immunosequencing and related to cytomegalovirus serostatus. Besides the first cohort of more than 650 subjects, a separate validation cohort made up of 120 or so different subjects was used. To predict cytomegalovirus infection status, the study brought together high-throughput TCR immunosequencing, statistical association of individual TCRs with disease status, and machine learning. A later analysis re-examined previously published TCR beta repertoires from roughly 720 donors and added high-resolution HLA genotyping to investigate patterns of TCR occurrence. The later analysis used no new phenotypic data to find candidate immune exposures, relying instead on TCR beta sequences and their occurrence across donors. In an earlier analysis of around 540 of the donors, high-throughput TCR beta sequencing was used to judge whether each TCR beta V gene segment behaved as functional or pseudogenic. Alongside the repertoire data, information on donor age, sex, ethnicity and CMV serostatus was compiled. In a later genetic analysis, genome-wide SNP genotypes for about 55% of the 666 donors were used, and that subset was treated as a discovery cohort. Every repertoire in the discovery cohort had been generated on one and the same sequencing platform. Both class I and class II loci were covered by HLA typing, at four-digit resolution. Typing coverage varied by locus: roughly 620-640 donors for A, B, C, DRB1 and DQB1; approximately 520 for DQA1; some 610 for DPA1; fewer than 480 for DPB1. Roughly five DR-DQ haplotypes were handled as single units for association and clustering because linkage in the cohort was strong. On average, around 240,000 unique TCR beta nucleotide sequences were sequenced per donor among 398 genotyped donors of the cohort, with roughly 18% of those sequences being non-productive. What the study reported, not specific to this receptor: In a later analysis, most CMV-associated TCR beta chains were found to appear HLA-restricted, with HLA associations seemingly driven largely by CMV exposure. In vitro tests confirmed that a few of the cytomegalovirus-associated TCR beta chains recognize cytomegalovirus antigens. Compared with equally common non-associated chains, HLA-associated TCR beta chains in a later analysis were more clonally expanded and had lower generation probabilities. Linkage disequilibrium might explain the correlated functional status among segregating V segments, but an unknown experimental factor could not be ruled out. Because counts were too low, roughly 17 rarely observed V segments, including chromosome 9 orphons, were left out of the earlier analysis of roughly 600 of the donors. In a later analysis, several top co-occurrence clusters were reported to appear linked to parvovirus B19, influenza, CMV and Epstein-Barr virus. A further reported finding was that TCR beta sequences accurately predicted the HLA-A and HLA-B alleles for most subjects in the first cohort. Sequencing depth was assumed to be roughly uniform across donors in the presence/absence analyses, though that assumption may not hold. Because the 87-base-pair reads could not distinguish some IMGT-functional V segments, including TRBV6-2 and TRBV6-3, those segments were excluded. The cohort was sequenced for TCR beta chains only, and without alpha or paired-chain data the features that could be detected were limited. Immune exposure information for the cohort was limited to CMV serostatus. Because HLA typing was unavailable for some donors at each locus, only the typed subset was used in association tests. Specific HLA alleles were associated with over 15,000 TCR beta sequences at a false discovery rate of 0.05 in a later analysis. According to the authors, the approach could potentially be generalized to other disease states and immunological phenotypes. A group of highly shared sequence variants was considered likely to be a technical artifact of the sequencing pipeline. An earlier analysis of 587 of the donors showed that most TCR beta V segments appeared in productive rearrangements either about 90% or about 30% of the time, which broadly matched IMGT annotations. Most TCR sequences were observed very rarely across donors, whereas some public TCRs were present in many individuals. The classifier was reported to diagnose cytomegalovirus status with high specificity and sensitivity in both the original and validation cohorts. In a later genetic analysis, a missense DCLRE1C variant was associated with V-gene and J-gene trimming of TCR beta chains, and the association was replicated in an independent cohort. According to a later genetic analysis, donors in an Asian-associated ancestry cluster had fewer N-insertions in productive TCRs than the approximately 700-donor mean. Assigning TCR associations to individual alleles was difficult when HLA alleles, especially DR and DQ, strongly co-occurred. The study gave a list of some 150 TCR beta chains associated with cytomegalovirus. A later analysis found that TCR association rates varied across HLA loci, with DRB1 alleles showing the most associated TCRs and HLA-C alleles the fewest.

As encoded in the germline V gene (reference sequence), CDR1 is LNHNV while CDR2 is YYDKDF. V loses 5 bases, J loses 7 bases, and the germline ends lie 18 bases apart. Taken from cysteine to phenylalanine, the CDR3 has 15 residues. Of the read, only the CDR3 DNA is kept; its 45 bases are in frame from base 1. The cohort comprised under 700 healthy bone marrow donors. Cohort members were all nominally healthy when sampled, although unrecorded immune exposures were likely present. The donor was CMV seropositive and was included in the group of 250 to 350 seropositive cohort members. Every donor gave a peripheral blood sample, and the peripheral blood mononuclear cells from that sample were used for TCR beta sequencing. The Qiagen DNeasy Blood Extraction Kit was used to extract genomic DNA from the blood cell samples. The method was the immunoSEQ multiplex PCR assay. For the multiplex PCR, a mixture combining 60 forward primers for TCR Vbeta segments and 13 reverse primers for TCR Jbeta segments was used. The CDR3 region of rearranged TCR beta genes was amplified from genomic DNA by a multiplex PCR assay. Amplified TCR beta libraries were sequenced as 87-base-pair reads on the Illumina HiSeq System. The study's own analysis went as follows. In a later analysis, approximately 74 million unique TCR beta chains were counted across the roughly 670 repertoires, and roughly 10 million of these chains were shared by at least two donors. Raw reads were error-corrected and collapsed into unique sequences by a nearest-neighbor algorithm in which closely related sequences were merged to remove PCR and sequencing errors. Alignment of CDR3 sequences to IMGT reference sequences was used to assign V, D and J gene segments. Each retained sequence needed at least a six-nucleotide match to both a V gene segment and a J gene segment. A rearrangement counted as productive if the CDR3 had no stop codons and remained in frame with V and J, and every other rearrangement counted as non-productive. Following IMGT convention, CDR3 was defined as the stretch from the second conserved V-encoded cysteine to the conserved J-encoded phenylalanine. Sequences without an unambiguous match to a single V gene segment were excluded from the earlier analysis of several hundred of the donors. An earlier analysis of some 500 of the donors classified V segments as functional when productive rearrangements were above 56.7% and as segregating when the standard deviation between donors was above 5%. A statistical classification framework was built to diagnose cytomegalovirus status from the catalog of TCR beta chain sequences. In a later analysis, V and J genes were assigned by comparing TCR nucleotide sequences against IMGT/GENE-DB human TR gene sequences. A later analysis assigned CDR3 sequences and most-parsimonious VDJ recombination scenarios with the TCRdist pipeline. In a later analysis, each TCR beta chain was defined by its CDR3 amino acid sequence together with its V-gene family, and reads without a unique V-gene family were excluded. To address suspected cross-contamination and a sequencing artifact, a later analysis removed over 500 highly shared, low-generation-probability nucleotide sequences. In a later analysis, a clonal expansion index was calculated for each public chain from normalized within-repertoire ranks of inferred template counts. Generation probabilities in a later analysis came from a VDJ recombination model fitted to out-of-frame rearrangements, and those results were checked against IGoR. A later analysis scored TCR-TCR, TCR-HLA and TCR-CMV co-occurrence with hypergeometric tests, applying a repertoire-size bias correction to TCR pairs. False discovery rates were estimated in a later analysis by permuting HLA or CMV assignments 20 times. In a later analysis, co-occurring TCRs were grouped using DBSCAN, and TCRdist sequence similarity was added for clustering within HLA-allele-positive subsets. For co-occurrence clustering, repertoires with fewer than 30,000 or more than 120,000 public chains were excluded, along with 4 to 6 repertoires with anomalous nucleotide sharing. Held by TCRdb, this immuneACCESS table contains in-frame sequences only and omits some clones. Under half of the omission traces to an unresolved V gene where checked; the cause of the rest is unknown. The V and J calls and clone size are taken from that table; D and trimming were inferred from the DNA. Here the sample has more than 95,000 clones; around four fifths occur a single time. The ten top clones hold 20% of the sample.

On this clone itself: It lacks a known antigen. Qualities for individual bases were not recorded, and no much larger clone is one base off.

The sequence came from a man in his late teens or twenties in good health and CMV-seropositive. This sequence uses TRBV15 and TRBJ2-1; D gene: possibly TRBD2, on 5 matching bases. Input material: PBMCs. The nucleotide sequence is TGTGCCACCAGCGGAATGAGGGCTACGGGTAATGAGCAGTTCTTC. The resulting protein is CATSGMRATGNEQFF.